These 27 T cell receptor beta chains were sequenced from one sample in a study of T cell responses to AZD1222 COVID-19 vaccine. Profiled with immunoSEQ multiplex PCR; TCRdb holds only in-frame clones, not every one. The sample contains 110,000 to 150,000 clones, approximately 85% of which appear only once. The sample consisted of peripheral blood, taken on day 0 of AZD1222 vaccination. Source of these receptors: an adult in good health.

This clone was picked up one time. This sequence joins TRBV2 and TRBJ2-1; 11 bases line up with TRBD2. The V and J ends lost 8 bases and 9 bases, in that order; junction bases with no gene match: 15. The CDR3 totals 16 residues. Germline lookup yields CDR1 SNHLY and CDR2 FYNNEI. The CDR3 loop reads CASPSALAGGPSEQFF. For the CDR3, the DNA is TGTGCCAGCCCCAGCGCGTTAGCGGGGGGGCCCAGTGAGCAGTTCTTC.

The J gene is TRBJ2-5, the V gene TRBV9; 8 bases align to TRBD2. Trimming took 2 bases from V and 4 from J; bases not matched to a gene: 10. The CDR3 totals 16 residues. CDR1 SGDLS and CDR2 YYNGEE come from the germline V gene. CDR3 residues: CASSVLNGGAGETQYF. The DNA of the CDR3 is TGTGCCAGCAGCGTTCTCAACGGGGGGGCGGGAGAGACCCAGTACTTC.

V usage is TRBV5-1 and J usage is TRBJ1-4; D remains unclear. V shed 1 base and J shed 4 bases, with 8 bases lying between them. CDR3 length: 14 amino acids. The germline V gene has CDR1 SGHRS and CDR2 YFSETQ. CDR3 sequence (DNA): TGCGCCAGCAGCTTGACAGTTGGTAATGAAAAACTGTTTTTT. This codes for CASSLTVGNEKLFF.

The V call is TRBV10-3, the J call TRBJ1-1; no clear D. Germline CDR1 ENHRY, CDR2 SYGVKD. The CDR3 extends over 13 amino acids. V was cut by 6 bases and J by 1 base, with 9 bases left in between. CDR3 sequence (DNA): TGTGCCATCAGAAACCGTAAGAACACTGAAGCTTTCTTT. This gives the protein CAIRNRKNTEAFF.

The rearrangement uses TRBV5-1 and TRBJ1-4, with TRBD1 matching over 8 bases. V lost 6 bases, J lost 3 bases, and 13 bases stayed unmatched. Germline CDR1 reads SGHRS; CDR2 reads YFSETQ. This CDR3 spans 17 amino acids. The CDR3 nucleotides are TGCGCCAGCACCATTCTTCCAGGGGGCAAGTCTAATGAAAAACTGTTTTTT. It specifies CASTILPGGKSNEKLFF.

The chain carries TRBV28 and TRBJ2-7; weak D call: TRBD2 (6 bases). The V gene lost 1 base and the J gene lost 0 bases, with 10 bases spanning the gap. Germline V CDR1 and CDR2: MDHEN, SYDVKM. CDR3 length: 15 residues. CDR3 nucleotide sequence: TGTGCCAGCAGTTTATTTGGGGGGAGCTCCTACGAGCAGTACTTC. This translates into CASSLFGGSSYEQYF. Complete variable domain (other parts from reference TRBV28 and TRBJ2-7): DVKVTQSSRYLVKRTGEKVFLECVQDMDHENMFWYRQDPGLGLRLIYFSYDVKMKEKGDIPEGYSVSREKKERFSLILESASTNQTSMYLCASSLFGGSSYEQYFGPGTRLTVT.

The gene calls are TRBV6-5 and TRBJ1-2; possibly TRBD1 for D (6 bases). Per germline, CDR1 MNHEY and CDR2 SVGAGI. The germline V and J ends were trimmed by 5 bases and 4 bases, with 11 bases remaining between them. The CDR3 runs 13 residues. CDR3 in DNA: TGTGCCAGCAGTCGACAGGTTGTCTATGGCTACACCTTC. This translates into CASSRQVVYGYTF.

Only one count was recorded for this clone. The CDR3 DNA follows: TGTGCCAGCAGCTTAGGGCAGGGAATTTTCTACGAGCAGTACTTC. Translation: CASSLGQGIFYEQYF. This chain links TRBV11-2 with TRBJ2-7; D is perhaps TRBD1 (5 bases). V gave up 1 base and J gave up 3 bases, with 13 bases separating them. The germline CDR1 and CDR2 sequences are SGHAT and FQNNGV. The CDR3 totals 15 residues.

The genes are TRBV11-2 and TRBJ1-1; the D is unclear. V lost 2 bases and J 1 base, leaving 14 bases between the germline ends. The CDR3 is 16 amino acids. CDR1 and CDR2 (germline): SGHAT, FQNNGV. The CDR3 nucleotides read TGTGCCAGCAGCTTAAGTTGGTACTCCCAGAACACTGAAGCTTTCTTT. This encodes CASSLSWYSQNTEAFF.

J is TRBJ1-2 and V is TRBV18, with D unresolved. Germline lookup yields CDR1 KGHSH and CDR2 LQKENI. CDR3 size: 17 residues. Trimming took 2 bases from V and 0 from J, leaving 16 bases between them. The CDR3, as DNA: TGTGCCAGCTCACCAAATTCCGAACAGCTAGCTAACTATGGCTACACCTTC. It encodes CASSPNSEQLANYGYTF.

This clone appeared a single time. CDR3: CASSPSRTSGSYNEQFF. The CDR3 DNA follows: TGTGCCAGCTCACCAAGCAGGACTAGCGGGAGCTACAATGAGCAGTTCTTC. The V call is TRBV18, the J call TRBJ2-1, with TRBD2 identical over 13 bases. The germline V gene encodes CDR1 KGHSH and CDR2 LQKENI. Trimming at V came to 2 bases and at J to 3 bases, leaving 4 bases not matched to a gene. The CDR3 loop spans 17 amino acids. The variable domain in full, completed from reference TRBV18 and TRBJ2-1, reads NAGVMQNPRHLVRRRGQEARLRCSPMKGHSHVYWYRQLPEEGLKFMVYLQKENIIDESGMPKERFSAEFPKEGPSILRIQQVVRGDSAAYFCASSPSRTSGSYNEQFFGPGTRLTVL.

This chain uses TRBV18 with TRBJ1-4; D gene unclear. The CDR3 consists of 13 residues. CDR1 is KGHSH, CDR2 LQKENI, per germline. Trimming cost V 6 bases and J 7 bases, with 12 bases left between them. CDR3 in amino acids: CASSAGPFEKLFF. CDR3 in DNA: TGTGCCAGCTCCGCGGGCCCCTTTGAAAAACTGTTTTTT.

This chain uses TRBV6-6 with TRBJ1-6; possible D gene TRBD1, 6 bases. The V end lost 6 bases, the J end lost 10 bases, and 19 bases lay between the germline ends. The CDR3 covers 15 residues. Germline assignment: CDR1 MNHNY and CDR2 SVGAGI (reference sequence). CDR3 sequence (DNA): TGTGCCAGCAGCACTGTTGGCAGGGGCGACTCACCCCTCCACTTT. Translating it yields CASSTVGRGDSPLHF.

This sequence joins TRBV11-2 and TRBJ2-3; D is ambiguous. From germline, CDR1 is SGHAT and CDR2 FQNNGV. Trimming pared 1 base from V and 2 bases from J, leaving 16 bases between. The CDR3 is 17 amino acids. The CDR3 is CASSLGKGSLYTDTQYF. Written as DNA, the CDR3 is TGTGCCAGCAGCTTAGGGAAGGGTAGCCTCTACACAGATACGCAGTATTTT. The whole variable domain, filled in from reference TRBV11-2 and TRBJ2-3, reads EAGVAQSPRYKIIEKRQSVAFWCNPISGHATLYWYQQILGQGPKLLIQFQNNGVVDDSQLPKDRFSAERLKGVDSTLKIQPAKLEDSAVYLCASSLGKGSLYTDTQYFGPGTRLTVL.

The V call is TRBV2, the J call TRBJ1-1, with D possibly TRBD1 on 6 matching bases. Looked up from germline, CDR1 is SNHLY and CDR2 is FYNNEI. Between the trimmed V and J ends, which lost 7 bases and 1 base, there was a span of 7 bases. CDR3 length: 12 amino acids. The CDR3 protein is CASKGGNTEAFF. DNA for the CDR3: TGTGCCAGCAAGGGGGGGAACACTGAAGCTTTCTTT. Full variable domain (remainder filled in from reference TRBV2 and TRBJ1-1): EPEVTQTPSHQVTQMGQEVILRCVPISNHLYFYWYRQILGQKVEFLVSFYNNEISEKSEIFDDQFSVERPDGSNFTLKIRSTKLEDSAMYFCASKGGNTEAFFGQGTRLTVV.

The chain joins TRBV6-5 to TRBJ2-2; no definite D call. The V and J ends lost 8 bases and 5 bases respectively, with 15 bases between them. Germline V gene data show CDR1 as MNHEY and CDR2 as SVGAGI. CDR3 length equals 14 residues. Here the CDR3 reads CASDVSRATGELFF. The CDR3 DNA is TGTGCCAGCGATGTCAGTCGGGCGACCGGGGAGCTGTTTTTT.

This chain links TRBV19 with TRBJ2-3; D remains unclear. Germline V gene lookup returns CDR1 LNHDA and CDR2 SQIVND (reference sequence). The CDR3 spans 14 residues. With 9 bases removed from V and 3 bases from J, the gap between germline ends came to 16 bases. CDR3 region: CASQNGMGTDTQYF. Written as DNA, the CDR3 is TGTGCCAGCCAGAATGGGATGGGGACAGATACGCAGTATTTT.

The chain uses TRBV30 and TRBJ1-1; 8 bases align to TRBD1. The V gene end was trimmed by 1 base and the J gene end by 2 bases; junction bases not matched to a gene: 12. Germline values: CDR1 GTSNPN, CDR2 SVGIG (reference sequence). This CDR3 spans 17 amino acids. The CDR3 sequence is CAWSAHPRGRVNTEAFF. The CDR3 DNA sequence: TGTGCCTGGAGTGCGCACCCCAGGGGGCGCGTAAACACTGAAGCTTTCTTT.

The chain employs TRBV7-2 and TRBJ1-1; unclear D gene. Trimming left V 6 bases short and J 1 base short, with 18 bases between. The CDR3 is 16 amino acids. CDR1 and CDR2 (germline): SGHTA, FQGNSA. CDR3: CASSSIFGDGNTEAFF. CDR3 nucleotides: TGTGCCAGCAGTTCAATATTTGGGGATGGGAACACTGAAGCTTTCTTT.

This sequence joins TRBV2 and TRBJ1-6; TRBD1 aligns across 8 bases. This CDR3 region has 15 residues. V lost 4 bases, J lost 4 bases, and 3 bases stayed unmatched. The germline CDR1 and CDR2 sequences are SNHLY and FYNNEI. CDR3 sequence: CASSVQGGYNSPLHF. DNA for the CDR3: TGTGCCAGCAGTGTACAGGGGGGTTATAATTCACCCCTCCACTTT.

The rearrangement links TRBV5-8 to TRBJ1-1; D is unclear. With 1 base removed from V and 6 bases from J, the gap between germline ends came to 16 bases. The germline CDR1 and CDR2 sequences are SGHTS and YDEGEE. This CDR3 has 15 residues. CDR3 bases: TGTGCCAGCAGCTTGAAGAGTTGGTTCGAGGCTGAAGCTTTCTTT. This gives the protein CASSLKSWFEAEAFF.

The chain uses TRBV19 and TRBJ2-6; no firm D call. Germline V lookup: CDR1 LNHDA, CDR2 SQIVND (reference sequence). V was clipped by 7 bases and J by 0 bases, with 10 bases between them. This CDR3 is 15 amino acids long. This chain's CDR3 is CASIKMSSGANVLTF. In DNA form, the CDR3 reads TGTGCCAGTATAAAGATGAGCTCTGGGGCCAACGTCCTGACTTTC.

In its sample, this clone was seen once. This chain connects TRBV15 to TRBJ2-7; D perhaps matches TRBD1 (6 bases). The germline CDR1 and CDR2 sequences are LNHNV and YYDKDF (reference sequence). V was cut by 3 bases and J by 4 bases, with 16 bases left in between. This CDR3 has 15 residues. The CDR3 region is CATSSPRDTLYEQYF. CDR3 DNA sequence: TGTGCCACCAGCAGTCCCCGGGACACCCTATACGAGCAGTACTTC.

J is TRBJ2-5 and V is TRBV30; 12 nucleotides match TRBD1. CDR1 is GTSNPN and CDR2 is SVGIG in the germline V gene (reference sequence). This CDR3 comprises 15 residues. The V segment lost 2 bases and the J segment 6 bases; nucleotides outside the gene matches: 7. CDR3 in amino acids: CAWSSPGQGAKTQYF. As DNA, the CDR3 is TGTGCCTGGAGTTCTCCGGGACAGGGGGCGAAGACCCAGTACTTC. The full variable domain, completed using reference TRBV30 and TRBJ2-5, is SQTIHQWPATLVQPVGSPLSLECTVEGTSNPNLYWYRQAAGRGLQLLFYSVGIGQISSEVPQNLSASRPQDRQFILSSKKLLLSDSGFYLCAWSSPGQGAKTQYFGPGTRLLVL.

This clone occurred once. The genes are TRBV5-1 and TRBJ2-7; D is perhaps TRBD2 (7 bases). Trimming took off 4 bases at V and 9 bases at J, with 17 bases between the two ends. Germline V gene lookup returns CDR1 SGHRS and CDR2 YFSETQ. The CDR3 sequence is 13 residues long. The CDR3 spells CASSQGGGGLQYF. DNA of the CDR3: TGCGCCAGCAGCCAAGGGGGGGGCGGTCTGCAGTACTTC.

The chain combines TRBV3-1 (or the pseudogene TRBV3-2) with TRBJ1-3, with a tentative D call TRBD1 (5 bases). Germline V CDR1 and CDR2: LGHDT, YNNKEL (reference sequence). The CDR3 extends over 15 amino acids. Deletions cut 0 bases from V and 3 bases from J, with 9 bases between. The CDR3: CASSQDRGSGNTIYF. The CDR3, as DNA: TGTGCCAGCAGCCAAGATCGGGGGAGTGGAAACACCATATATTTT.

CDR3 amino acids: CASSQGQRGATNSYEQYF. The DNA of the CDR3 is TGTGCCAGCAGCCAAGGCCAGCGGGGGGCGACAAACTCCTACGAGCAGTACTTC. The chain has TRBV3-1 (or the pseudogene TRBV3-2) and TRBJ2-7; 9 bases fit TRBD2. The V segment lost 1 base and the J segment 0 bases; nucleotides outside the gene matches: 10. From germline, CDR1 is LGHDT and CDR2 YNNKEL (reference sequence). The CDR3 is made up of 18 amino acids.